Reported below is one T cell receptor beta chain. It lacks a known antigen. No base quality information exists; no much larger clone differs at one position. Reading the germline V gene gives CDR1 SQVTM and CDR2 ANQGSEA. V ends up 3 bases short and J 14 bases short, with an unmatched junction base count of 7. The cysteine opens and the phenylalanine closes a CDR3 of 12 amino acids. The read is trimmed to its CDR3 DNA, 36 bases read in frame from base 1. This sample is part of a study of CD8+CD57+ T cells in acquired aplastic anemia (dated by TCRdb to 2016 to 2018). Study-wide context: On average, sorted CD4+ and CD8+ cells yielded approximately 3 ug of extracted DNA, with a range of about 0.18 to 30 ug. CD8+CD57+ expansion was defined as a frequency above the mean frequency observed in healthy subjects. Broad study findings and their caveats: Roughly 30 CD8+ CDR3 sequences were shared between patients and controls but appeared highly expressed in patients and within their immunodominant clones. Between patients and healthy controls, no significant difference in CD8+ Simpson's diversity was found (P=0.060).

TCR beta VDJ combination and CDR3 sequence profiling used genomic DNA as the template. An Illumina HiSeq 2000 was the platform used for TCR repertoire sequencing. In the source study's methods: TRBV/TRBJ rearrangement plots, CDR3 size and DJ length profiles, and Simpson's diversity index were used to evaluate the repertoires. The most abundant DNA sequence in the deep sequencing data was taken as the immunodominant clone. CDR3 amino acid sequences were screened for sharing across subjects and compared with published repertoires and the VDJdb database. Using fastp at Q25 and MiXCR, TCRdb reprocessed the public reads and kept productive beta chains. Every entry covers one CDR3 protein and lists the most common genes and DNA from its rows. The V and J calls were determined by TCRdb, not by the authors. The sample table shows about 200,000 distinct CDR3 sequences, and about half are seen once. 20% of the sample lies in the top ten.

The patients picked for sequencing were ones in whom flow cytometry had shown an expansion of CD8+CD57+ cells. Every patient had severe acquired aplastic anemia, diagnosed using the International Study of Aplastic Anemia and Agranulocytosis and Camitta criteria. Patients had received no therapy at the time of blood sampling. In the study, sorted CD4+ and CD8+ blood T cells from patients with severe aplastic anemia and from healthy subjects underwent deep sequencing of TCR repertoires. Patients were enrolled under clinicaltrials.gov protocols 00001620, 01623167, 00001397, 00071045, 00081523 and 00961064 in the USA. Ficoll-Paque density gradient centrifugation was used to isolate peripheral blood mononuclear cells. CD4+ and CD8+ T cells were sorted by FACS or magnetic beads before DNA extraction.

The sample taken for sequencing was sorted CD4+, CD8+, or CD8+CD57+ T cells (not recorded which) from PBMCs. The rearrangement combines TRBV29-1 with TRBJ2-1, with 10 central nucleotides matching TRBD2. The receptor comes from a human donor with aplastic anemia. The nucleotide sequence reads TGCAGCGTTGAGAGCGGGGGGGCCGAAAAGTTCTTC. This yields the protein CSVESGGAEKFF.